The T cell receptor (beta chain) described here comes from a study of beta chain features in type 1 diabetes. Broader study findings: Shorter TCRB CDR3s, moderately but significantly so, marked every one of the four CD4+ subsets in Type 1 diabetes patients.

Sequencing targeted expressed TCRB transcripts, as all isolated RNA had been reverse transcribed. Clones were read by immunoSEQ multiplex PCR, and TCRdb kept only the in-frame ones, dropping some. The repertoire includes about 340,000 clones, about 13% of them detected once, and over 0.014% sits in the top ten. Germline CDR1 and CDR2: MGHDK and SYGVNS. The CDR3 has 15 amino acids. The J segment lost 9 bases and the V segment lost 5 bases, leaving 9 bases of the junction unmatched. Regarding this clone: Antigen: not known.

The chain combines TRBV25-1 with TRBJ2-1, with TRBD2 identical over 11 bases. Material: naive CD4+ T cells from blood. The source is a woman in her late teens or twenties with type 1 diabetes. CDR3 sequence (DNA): TGTGCCAGCAGTTTTAGCGGGAGGGCCACTGCTGAGCAGTTCTTC. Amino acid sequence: CASSFSGRATAEQFF.